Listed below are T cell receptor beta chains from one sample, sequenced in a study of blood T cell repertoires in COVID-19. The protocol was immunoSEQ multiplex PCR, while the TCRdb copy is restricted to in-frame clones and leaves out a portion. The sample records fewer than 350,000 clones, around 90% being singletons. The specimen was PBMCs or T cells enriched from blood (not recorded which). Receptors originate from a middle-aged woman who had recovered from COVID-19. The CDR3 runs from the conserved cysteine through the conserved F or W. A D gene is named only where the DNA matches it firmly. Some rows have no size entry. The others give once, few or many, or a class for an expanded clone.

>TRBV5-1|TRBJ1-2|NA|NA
TGCGCCAGCAGCTTGGCGATGGACTTTAACTATGGCTACACCTTC
CASSLAMDFNYGYTF
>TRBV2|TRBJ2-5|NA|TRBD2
TGTGCCAGCGGCGGACTAGCGGGAACAGAAGAGACCCAGTACTTC
CASGGLAGTEETQYF
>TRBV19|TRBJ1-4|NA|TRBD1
TGTGCCAGTAGTATCCTTAGAGGAGACAGGGAAGAAAAACTGTTTTTT
CASSILRGDREEKLFF
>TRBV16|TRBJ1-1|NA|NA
TGTGCCAGCAGCAATGGGGGCCATGAAGCTTTCTTT
CASSNGGHEAFF
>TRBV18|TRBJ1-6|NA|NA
TGTGCCAGCTCACCAAGTCAAAGAGGGAACTCACCCCTCCACTTT
CASSPSQRGNSPLHF
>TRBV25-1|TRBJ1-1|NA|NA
TGTGCCAGCAGGGGCAGTGGGCAGGGCAACACTGAAGCTTTCTTT
CASRGSGQGNTEAFF
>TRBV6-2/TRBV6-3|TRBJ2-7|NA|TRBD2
TGTGCCAGCAGTAAAAGGACTAGCGGGAGGGCCCACGAGCAGTACTTC
CASSKRTSGRAHEQYF
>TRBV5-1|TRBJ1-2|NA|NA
TGCGCCAGCAGCTTGGGACAGGTTAACTATGGCTACACCTTC
CASSLGQVNYGYTF
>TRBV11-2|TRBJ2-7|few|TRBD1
TGTGCCAGCAGCTTAGATTCGACAGGGGGCAAGCAGTACTTC
CASSLDSTGGKQYF
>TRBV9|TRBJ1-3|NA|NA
TGTGCCAGCAGCGTAGGGAGAATCTCTGGAAACACCATATATTTT
CASSVGRISGNTIYF
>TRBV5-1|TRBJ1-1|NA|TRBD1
TGCGCCAGCGCTCCGACAGGGGGAGGCACTGAAGCTTTCTTT
CASAPTGGGTEAFF
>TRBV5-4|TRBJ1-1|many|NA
TGTGCCAGCAGTCGGGGACTCCAGAACACTGAAGCTTTCTTT
CASSRGLQNTEAFF
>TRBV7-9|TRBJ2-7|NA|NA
TGTGCCAGCAGCTTGGGGACTGAATACGAGCAGTACTTC
CASSLGTEYEQYF
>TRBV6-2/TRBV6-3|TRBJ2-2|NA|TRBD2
TGTGCCAGCAGCCTGACTAGCGCGAACACCGGGGAGCTGTTTTTT
CASSLTSANTGELFF
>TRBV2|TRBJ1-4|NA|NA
TGTGCCAGCAGTTCACAGGTTAATGAAAAACTGTTTTTT
CASSSQVNEKLFF
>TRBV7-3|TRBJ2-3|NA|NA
TGTGCCAGCAGCTTTGGAGGGCCGCTCGGAGATACGCAGTATTTT
CASSFGGPLGDTQYF
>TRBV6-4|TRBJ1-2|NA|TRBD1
TGTGCCAGCAGTGCCACAGGGGGATATGGCTACACCTTC
CASSATGGYGYTF
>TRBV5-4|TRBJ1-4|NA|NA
TGTGCCAGCGTCCCCTGGGGAGGAGAAAAACTGTTTTTT
CASVPWGGEKLFF
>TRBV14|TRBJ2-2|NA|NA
TGTGCCAGCAGCTCCTGGAACACCGGGGAGCTGTTTTTT
CASSSWNTGELFF
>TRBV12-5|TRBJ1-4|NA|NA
TGTGCTAGTGGTTCCTACCTGATGGAGGGTAGGGTTGAAAAACTGTTTTTT
CASGSYLMEGRVEKLFF
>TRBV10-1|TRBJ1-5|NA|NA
TGCGCCAGCAGTGAGTTCGGGAATCAGCCCCAGCATTTT
CASSEFGNQPQHF
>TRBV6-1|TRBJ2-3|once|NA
TGTGCCAGCAGTGAACCTTTCCGATTAGCCCGAGGGACAGATACGCAGTATTTT
CASSEPFRLARGTDTQYF
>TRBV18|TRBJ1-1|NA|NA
TGTGCCAGCTCACCACCGCCGCAGGCCGGGAACACTGAAGCTTTCTTT
CASSPPPQAGNTEAFF
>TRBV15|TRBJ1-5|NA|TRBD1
TGTGCCACCAGCCCAACCGGGACAGGGCTCCGGCCCCAGCATTTT
CATSPTGTGLRPQHF
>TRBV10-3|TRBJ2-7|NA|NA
TGTGCCATCAGAACGGACAACTACGAGCAGTACTTC
CAIRTDNYEQYF
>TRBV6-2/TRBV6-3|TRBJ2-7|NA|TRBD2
TGTGCCAGCAGTCTAGCGGGGGGTCCGAACGAGCAGTACTTC
CASSLAGGPNEQYF
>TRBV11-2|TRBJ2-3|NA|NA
TGTGCCAGCAGCTCCGGGTTAGGTGGAAATACGCAGTATTTT
CASSSGLGGNTQYF
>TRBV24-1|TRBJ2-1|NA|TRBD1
TGTGCCACCGGCAGGGGGACGTCGGATGAGCAGTTCTTC
CATGRGTSDEQFF
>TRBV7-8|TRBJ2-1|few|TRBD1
TGTGCCAGCAGCCCCGGACAGGTCAATGAGCAGTTCTTC
CASSPGQVNEQFF
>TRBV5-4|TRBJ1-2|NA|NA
TGTGCCAGCAGCTTGGATCGTTGGCAGGGTAGCTACACCTTC
CASSLDRWQGSYTF
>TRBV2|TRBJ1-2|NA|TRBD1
TGTGCCAGCAGTGGCGGCAGGGGGGACTATGGCTACACCTTC
CASSGGRGDYGYTF
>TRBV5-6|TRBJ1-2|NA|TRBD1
TGTGCCAGCAGGAGGGGGCTTAACTATGGCTACACCTTC
CASRRGLNYGYTF
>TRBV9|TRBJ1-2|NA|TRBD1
TGTGCCAGCAGCGACCGGACAGGGAGTGGCTACACCTTC
CASSDRTGSGYTF
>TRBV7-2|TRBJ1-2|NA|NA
TGTGCCAGCAGCCTGGACAGCACCTATGGCTACACCTTC
CASSLDSTYGYTF
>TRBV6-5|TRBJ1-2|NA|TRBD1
TGTGCCAGCAGACAGGGGGCAGGTGGTGGCTACACCTTC
CASRQGAGGGYTF
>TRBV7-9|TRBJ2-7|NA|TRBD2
TGTGCCAGCAGCCCCCCGAGCGGGGGGTTGGATTACGAGCAGTACTTC
CASSPPSGGLDYEQYF
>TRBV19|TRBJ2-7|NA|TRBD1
TGTGCCAGTAGTCACTACAGGGGTGGGACCTCCTACGAGCAGTACTTC
CASSHYRGGTSYEQYF
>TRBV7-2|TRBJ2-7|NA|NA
TGTGCCAGCAGTCCTCAGAGCGCGGTCGTATACGAGCAGTACTTC
CASSPQSAVVYEQYF
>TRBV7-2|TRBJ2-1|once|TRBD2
TGTGCCAGCAGCTTAGACCAACCTAGCGGCGGCTCCTACAATGAGCAGTTCTTC
CASSLDQPSGGSYNEQFF
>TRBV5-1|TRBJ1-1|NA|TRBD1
TGCGCCAGCAGCGAGATGACAGGGTTAGACACTGAAGCTTTCTTT
CASSEMTGLDTEAFF
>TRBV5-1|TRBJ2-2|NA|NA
TGCGCCAGCAGCTTGGTAGGCGGCGGGGAGCTGTTTTTT
CASSLVGGGELFF
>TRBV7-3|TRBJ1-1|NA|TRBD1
TGTGCCAGCAGCCTACTCCAGGGGGGCAAAACCGAAGCTTTCTTT
CASSLLQGGKTEAFF
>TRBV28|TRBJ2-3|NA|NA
TGTGCCAGCAGTTTATTGGACTCCCGGACGCAGTATTTT
CASSLLDSRTQYF
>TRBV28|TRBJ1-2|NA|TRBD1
TGTGCCAGCAGTCGGCAGGGGGCAGGCTACACCTTC
CASSRQGAGYTF
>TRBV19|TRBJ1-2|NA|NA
TGTGCCAGTAGTACCCCCCGGTGGGGGGTGGACTATGGCTACACCTTC
CASSTPRWGVDYGYTF
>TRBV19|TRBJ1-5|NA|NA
TGTGCCAGTAGTAAGGACAGAGGGGGCAATCAGCCCCAGCATTTT
CASSKDRGGNQPQHF
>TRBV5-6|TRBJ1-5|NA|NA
TGTGCCAGCAGCTTCCTAGGACAGCCCCAGCATTTT
CASSFLGQPQHF
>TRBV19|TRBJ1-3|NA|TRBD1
TGTGCCAGTAGCCCGGGACAGGTCTCTGGAAACACCATATATTTT
CASSPGQVSGNTIYF
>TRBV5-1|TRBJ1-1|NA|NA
TGCGCCAGCAGCTTGGGTGGCGTTCGGGGCACTGAAGCTTTCTTT
CASSLGGVRGTEAFF
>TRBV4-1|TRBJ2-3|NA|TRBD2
TGCGCCAGCAGCCAAACTAGCGGGAGTTTAGATACGCAGTATTTT
CASSQTSGSLDTQYF
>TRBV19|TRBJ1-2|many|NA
TGTGCCAGTAGTATTTTAGTTACAGAAGATTATGGCTACACCTTC
CASSILVTEDYGYTF
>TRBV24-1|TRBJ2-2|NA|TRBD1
TGTGCCACCAGTGATTCCCGGACAGGAACCGGGGAGCTGTTTTTT
CATSDSRTGTGELFF
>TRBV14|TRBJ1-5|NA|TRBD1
TGTGCCAGCAGCCAAGGTCTAGGGACAGGGTATCAGCCCCAGCATTTT
CASSQGLGTGYQPQHF
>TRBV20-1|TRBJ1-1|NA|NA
TGCAGTGCTAGTTCCGGTATTGGCACTGAAGCTTTCTTT
CSASSGIGTEAFF
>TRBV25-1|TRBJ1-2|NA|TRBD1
TGTGCCAGCAGTGTCTACAGGGGGCATGGCTACACCTTC
CASSVYRGHGYTF
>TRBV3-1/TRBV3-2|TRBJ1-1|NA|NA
TGTGCCAGCAGCCAAGATAGGGGGTCCCCGGCGGCTGAAGCTTTCTTT
CASSQDRGSPAAEAFF
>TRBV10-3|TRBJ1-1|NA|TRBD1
TGTGCCATCAGTGCGGGACAGACTAACACTGAAGCTTTCTTT
CAISAGQTNTEAFF
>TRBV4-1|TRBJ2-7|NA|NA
TGCGCCAGCAGCCAGGACCGGAGGACAGCCTACGAGCAGTACTTC
CASSQDRRTAYEQYF